This T cell receptor (beta chain) was identified during a study of robustness of blood B and T cell sequencing (dated 2018 in TCRdb). In terms of the full investigation: The goal of the study was to find out how much peripheral blood is required to reliably describe the TCRbeta and IgG repertoires of an individual. As technical replicates, two replicate TCRbeta cDNA libraries were made from one shared RNA pool taken from a single 10 ml draw. In each of the roughly nine independently drawn blood samples, TCRbeta and IgG repertoires were quantified. Study-level results and caveats: Between the technical replicate libraries, approximately 95% of the top 10,000 TCRbeta clonotypes in one library were also present in the other library. The TCRbeta rarefaction curves did not fully level off, which suggests under-sequencing or many low-abundance clonotypes. Immediate fractionation was required for EDTA tubes, so the use of EDTA tubes in multi-site collections was limited. Overlap of rare TCRbeta clonotypes did not improve with pooling tubes, implying much larger blood volumes would be needed to capture them. One pair of TCRbeta libraries showed evidence of cross-contamination, likely from batch processing; the shared UMI-sequence pairs were removed. When 3 or 4 tubes (roughly 26-40 ml blood) were combined, saturation was approached in coverage of the top 10,000 TCRbeta clonotypes. The 1,000 most abundant TCRbeta clonotypes from the pooled draws were detected in every single 10 ml sample.

In the germline V gene (reference sequence), CDR1 corresponds to SEHNR and CDR2 to FQNEAQ. Relative to germline, V is 10 bases shorter and J is 3 bases shorter, with 10 bases between their ends. From cysteine to phenylalanine, the CDR3 is 11 amino acids long. Solely the CDR3 DNA is kept, with 33 bases framed from the first base. Details on this clonotype: Its antigen remains unidentified. Base quality data are lacking; no much larger clone is found one base away.

mRNA, which captures expressed receptors, was used instead of genomic DNA for quantification of TCRbeta repertoires. Without cell sorting, buffy coat leukocytes were collected into Trizol, and RNA was extracted using the Direct-zol RNA MiniPrep Plus kit. EDTA blood tubes were centrifuged immediately at 4°C to separate plasma, buffy coat and red blood cells. The library was built by means of PCR. The sequencer was an Illumina MiSeq. SMARTScribe reverse transcriptase and a 5' template-switch oligo, by which a universal priming site was added, were used for cDNA synthesis. Each cDNA molecule was tagged by a 12-nucleotide random unique molecular identifier (UMI) carried on the template-switch oligo. During reverse transcription, TCRbeta transcripts were targeted using chain-specific reverse primers. Residual template-switch adapters were removed by uracil DNA glycosylase treatment, and cDNA was purified using a Qiagen MinElute kit. The first PCR ran for around 25 cycles with KAPA HiFi HotStart ReadyMix and step-out primers, divided among four 50 microliter reactions. First-round PCR products were gel-purified before further amplification. Illumina Nextera adapters were added in a second 8-cycle PCR, after which libraries were purified and pooled. The UMI barcode for each TCRbeta molecule was captured by a 50-nucleotide 5' read. The source study handled its data this way. The MIGEC toolkit was used to group reads by UMI into consensus reads. Final reads were produced by merging forward and reverse consensus reads with PEAR. Identical UMI-sequence pairs shared across libraries were treated as cross-sample contamination and removed by a custom decontamination script. V(D)J assignment and CDR3 extraction were performed with MIGMAP, a wrapper around IgBLAST. A TCR clonotype was defined by an identical V gene, J gene and CDR3 amino acid sequence; no sequencing was done for CDR1 and CDR2. TCRdb trimmed the raw reads at Q25, called clones with MiXCR and kept productive beta chains. Each record represents a unique CDR3 protein, reported with the most common genes and DNA among its rows. Clone size and V and J calls follow TCRdb, not the original study. The sample table contains some 3,600 distinct CDR3 sequences; only one count was recorded for just over 55% of them. Around 28% of the sample is held by the ten biggest clonotypes.

Sample: peripheral blood. This clonotype was obtained from a human donor in good health. The V gene is TRBV7-9 and the J gene is TRBJ2-7; the D gene is perhaps TRBD1, on 5 matching bases. The bases are TGTGCCATCGACAGAGACTACGAGCAGTACTTC. Its amino acids are CAIDRDYEQYF.